The 16 T cell receptor beta chains listed next were all sequenced from one sample in a study of cytomegalovirus exposure and HLA in healthy donors. Vbeta (60) and Jbeta (13) primers were used in the PCR. The repertoire was sequenced with immunoSEQ multiplex PCR; TCRdb's copy has only in-frame clones and lacks some. The sample has around 190,000 clones, around 82% seen once. Sequencing used PBMCs. These receptors were taken from a woman in her 30s in good health and CMV-seronegative.

In this sample, this clone turned up a few times. V and J are TRBV4-1 and TRBJ1-2; D unresolved. This CDR3 has 14 amino acids. Trimming removed 4 bases from V and 2 bases from J, with 11 bases in between. The germline V gene encodes CDR1 MGHRA and CDR2 YSYEKL. The CDR3 nucleotides read TGCGCCAGCAGCCCTACAGAACTCAACTATGGCTACACCTTC. Residues: CASSPTELNYGYTF.

The chain employs TRBV28 and TRBJ2-7; 9 bases align to TRBD2. Germline V gene lookup returns CDR1 MDHEN and CDR2 SYDVKM. V shed 5 bases, J shed 3 bases, and the junction held 5 bases outside the gene matches. The CDR3 contains 14 residues. This chain's CDR3 is CASSPLAGYYEQYF. CDR3 in DNA: TGTGCCAGCAGTCCCCTAGCGGGATACTACGAGCAGTACTTC.

This clone was found a few times. The V gene is TRBV6-5, the J gene TRBJ1-2; the match to TRBD1 covers 12 bases. The V and J ends lost 4 bases and 6 bases, in that order; junction bases with no gene match: 9. Germline V CDR1 and CDR2: MNHEY, SVGAGI. This CDR3 is 16 amino acids long. DNA for the CDR3: TGTGCCAGCAGTTCGGGACAGGGGGCCAGATGGAATGGCTACACCTTC. Amino acids: CASSSGQGARWNGYTF.

This chain connects TRBV7-2 to TRBJ2-7; 7 nucleotides align to TRBD1. CDR3 size: 15 residues. The V gene end was trimmed by 5 bases and the J gene end by 0 bases; junction bases not matched to a gene: 7. Germline V gives CDR1 SGHTA, CDR2 FQGNSA. The CDR3 DNA reads TGTGCCAGCAGCCTCCGGACAGGTTTCTCCTACGAGCAGTACTTC. Translation gives CASSLRTGFSYEQYF.

This chain connects TRBV19 to TRBJ2-1; TRBD2 agrees at 11 bases. CDR3 size: 16 residues. Germline trimming cut 9 bases from V and 1 base from J; bases unmatched to any gene: 8. CDR1 and CDR2 (germline): LNHDA, SQIVND (reference sequence). The CDR3 region is CASVAGGAPSYNEQFF. The CDR3 bases are TGTGCCAGCGTAGCGGGAGGGGCCCCGTCCTACAATGAGCAGTTCTTC.

CDR3 residues: CASSFQQGADYGYTF. The CDR3 bases are TGTGCCAGTAGTTTCCAACAGGGGGCTGACTATGGCTACACCTTC. J is TRBJ1-2 and V is TRBV19, with 9 bases that match TRBD1. Losses at the gene ends were 5 bases for V and 3 bases for J; bases not matched to a gene: 7. CDR1 and CDR2 (germline): LNHDA, SQIVND (reference sequence). The CDR3 spans 15 residues.

The chain is built from TRBV5-1 and TRBJ2-1, with TRBD1 matching over 7 bases. The V and J ends lost 3 bases and 0 bases, in that order; junction bases with no gene match: 0. The germline V gene has CDR1 SGHRS and CDR2 YFSETQ. The CDR3 consists of 14 residues. CDR3 DNA sequence: TGCGCCAGCAGCTGGGACAGCTCCTACAATGAGCAGTTCTTC. This encodes CASSWDSSYNEQFF.

The rearrangement links TRBV4-1 to TRBJ2-2; D not certain. The CDR3 spans 15 residues. Trimming stripped 1 base from V and 5 bases from J, with 11 bases between. Germline V gene sequence: CDR1 MGHRA, CDR2 YSYEKL. In DNA, the CDR3 is TGCGCCAGCAGCCAAGCCGACTTAAGAACCGGGGAGCTGTTTTTT. This codes for CASSQADLRTGELFF.

This clone appeared once. This rearrangement joins TRBV6-1 to TRBJ1-1; D remains unclear. The CDR3 is 13 amino acids. The V end lost 6 bases, the J end lost 4 bases, and 12 bases lay between the germline ends. Germline CDR1 is MNHNS and CDR2 is SASEGT. CDR3 protein: CASRPGTLTEAFF. CDR3 sequence (DNA): TGTGCCAGCAGGCCGGGAACCCTCACTGAAGCTTTCTTT.

The chain joins TRBV19 to TRBJ2-5; 11 bases are a match to TRBD2. The CDR3 has 15 residues. The junction had 8 bases not matched to a gene; V was cut back by 7 bases and J by 4 bases. CDR1 and CDR2 from the germline V gene are LNHDA and SQIVND (reference sequence). The CDR3 is CASTRLAGRGETQYF. CDR3 sequence (DNA): TGTGCCAGTACCCGACTAGCGGGAAGGGGAGAGACCCAGTACTTC.

This rearrangement joins TRBV7-2 to TRBJ1-2; D unresolved. Trimming left V 5 bases short and J 7 bases short, with 11 bases between. CDR1 and CDR2 (germline): SGHTA, FQGNSA. This CDR3 region has 12 residues. This chain's CDR3 is CASSPRGGGYTF. DNA of the CDR3: TGTGCCAGCAGCCCCCGGGGTGGTGGCTACACCTTC.

V gene TRBV2 combines with J gene TRBJ1-2; D remains unclear. Germline CDR1 is SNHLY and CDR2 is FYNNEI. There are 12 residues in the CDR3. V gave up 6 bases and J gave up 4 bases, with 9 bases separating them. CDR3 amino acids: CASRADIYGYTF. The CDR3 DNA sequence: TGTGCCAGCAGGGCGGATATCTATGGCTACACCTTC.

The rearrangement uses TRBV30 and TRBJ1-4; a possible D gene is TRBD1 (6 bases). The CDR3 runs 17 residues. Trimming removed 0 bases from V and 7 bases from J, with 21 bases in between. In germline, CDR1 is GTSNPN, CDR2 SVGIG (reference sequence). Here the CDR3 DNA reads TGTGCCTGGAGTGTAAATGGGGGGGCCGCCCCCTTTGAAAAACTGTTTTTT. Translating it yields CAWSVNGGAAPFEKLFF.

V gene TRBV6-1 combines with J gene TRBJ2-2; the match to TRBD1 covers 10 bases. The CDR3 is 14 amino acids. The V gene's germline CDR1 is MNHNS and CDR2 SASEGT. V trimming: 8 bases; J trimming: 4 bases; junction bases outside the gene matches: 4. Here the CDR3 reads CASLGQGITGELFF. CDR3 bases: TGTGCCAGCCTGGGACAGGGGATCACCGGGGAGCTGTTTTTT.

The chain couples TRBV27 to TRBJ1-1; 10 bases agree with TRBD1. CDR1 MNHEY and CDR2 SMNVEV come from the germline V gene (reference sequence). Losses at the gene ends were 3 bases for V and 0 bases for J; bases not matched to a gene: 7. The CDR3 length is 17 residues. In nucleotides, the CDR3 is TGTGCCAGCAGTTTTGGCCGACAGGGGGCGTTGAACACTGAAGCTTTCTTT. It yields the protein CASSFGRQGALNTEAFF.

Worth noting for this clone: One junction end disagrees with the germline gene, perhaps due to a read error. The chain has TRBV7-8 and TRBJ1-2; tentatively, D is TRBD1 (6 bases). The CDR3 covers 13 residues. Germline assignment: CDR1 SGHVS and CDR2 FQNEAQ. The CDR3 DNA is TGTGCCAGCAGCTTAGGCAGGGGTTATGGCTACCCCTTC. Its translation: CASSLGRGYGYPF.